A single sample is the source of the 7 T cell receptor beta chains below, sequenced in a study of T cell repertoires in cytomegalovirus infection. TCRdb itself ran the reads through MiXCR, one entry per CDR3 protein. The table lists almost 500,000 distinct CDR3 sequences, roughly 10% of them singletons. The sample taken for sequencing was PBMCs. These receptors all stem from a human donor in good health (CMV status not recorded). Some clones in this sample may be carry-over from other donors' samples.

This chain joins TRBV5-1 and TRBJ2-7, with D possibly TRBD2 on 6 matching bases. The V end was cut by 2 bases, the J end by 5 bases, with 14 bases between. This CDR3 region has 14 residues. Germline CDR1 SGHRS, CDR2 YFSETQ. CDR3 residues: CASSLKAPGDEQYF. CDR3 nucleotide sequence: TGCGCCAGCAGCTTAAAGGCCCCGGGGGACGAGCAGTACTTC.

A note on this clonotype: A read error is possible here, since a much larger clone lies one base away. The chain recombines TRBV2 with TRBJ2-7; the match to TRBD1 covers 9 bases. J lost 4 bases, V lost 9 bases, and 7 bases had no gene match. Germline CDR1 and CDR2: SNHLY and FYNNEI. CDR3 length equals 13 residues. The chain's CDR3 is CARTVTGGYEQYF. The CDR3 DNA reads as TGTGCCAGAACCGTGACAGGGGGATACGAGCAGTACTTC. The complete variable domain, with remaining parts taken from reference TRBV2 and TRBJ2-7, reads EPEVTQTPSHQVTQMGQEVILRCVPISNHLYFYWYRQILGQKVEFLVSFYNNEISEKSEIFDDQFSVERPDGSNFTLKIRSTKLEDSAMYFCARTVTGGYEQYFGPGTRLTVT.

The chain carries TRBV29-1 and TRBJ2-1, with TRBD2 as a possible D gene (5 bases). Trimming removed 5 bases from V and 0 bases from J, with 14 bases in between. Germline CDR1 SQVTM, CDR2 ANQGSEA. The CDR3 is 15 residues long. The chain's CDR3 is CSVRDFGSSYNEQFF. The CDR3 DNA is TGCAGCGTTCGGGATTTTGGGAGCTCCTACAATGAGCAGTTCTTC.

This clonotype was recorded at least ten times. V and J are TRBV7-8 and TRBJ1-2, with 9 nucleotides matching TRBD1. V shed 6 bases and J 6 bases; nucleotides not matched to a gene: 11. This CDR3 has 15 residues. CDR1 is SGHVS, CDR2 FQNEAQ, per germline. Here the CDR3 DNA reads TGTGCCAGCAGGTCAACCGGAACAGGGGGCGATGGCTACACCTTC. Its translation: CASRSTGTGGDGYTF.

In its sample, this clonotype was seen a few times. The chain couples TRBV5-5 to TRBJ2-2; 10 nucleotides line up with TRBD2. CDR1 is SGHKS, CDR2 YYEKEE, per germline (reference sequence). There are 15 residues in the CDR3. Trimming at V came to 4 bases and at J to 10 bases, leaving 10 bases not matched to a gene. The CDR3 nucleotides read TGTGCCAGCAGCCGCAGCGGGGGGGCCTCAGAGGAGCTGTTTTTT. Its translation: CASSRSGGASEELFF. Variable domain in full (rest from reference TRBV5-5 and TRBJ2-2): DAGVTQSPTHLIKTRGQQVTLRCSPISGHKSVSWYQQVLGQGPQFIFQYYEKEERGRGNFPDRFSARQFPNYSSELNVNALLLGDSALYLCASSRSGGASEELFFGEGSRLTVL.

This clonotype has at least ten counts. The chain carries TRBV12-3 or TRBV12-4 and TRBJ2-1; D could derive from TRBD1 or TRBD2 (5 bases each). CDR3 length: 14 residues. The V gene lost 6 bases and the J gene lost 8 bases, with 17 bases spanning the gap. CDR3 residues: CASSPQGTLYEQFF. Here the CDR3 DNA reads TGTGCCAGCAGCCCTCAAGGGACCCTATATGAGCAGTTCTTC.

This clonotype has at least ten counts. The chain is built from TRBV5-6 and TRBJ2-5; D may match TRBD1 or TRBD2 (5 bases each). Germline CDR1 is SGHDT and CDR2 is YYEEEE. Deletions cut 1 base from V and 3 bases from J, with 13 bases between. CDR3 length equals 15 residues. CDR3 nucleotides: TGTGCCAGCAGCTTGAGGGGAGTGGGTGAAGAGACCCAGTACTTC. Its protein is CASSLRGVGEETQYF.